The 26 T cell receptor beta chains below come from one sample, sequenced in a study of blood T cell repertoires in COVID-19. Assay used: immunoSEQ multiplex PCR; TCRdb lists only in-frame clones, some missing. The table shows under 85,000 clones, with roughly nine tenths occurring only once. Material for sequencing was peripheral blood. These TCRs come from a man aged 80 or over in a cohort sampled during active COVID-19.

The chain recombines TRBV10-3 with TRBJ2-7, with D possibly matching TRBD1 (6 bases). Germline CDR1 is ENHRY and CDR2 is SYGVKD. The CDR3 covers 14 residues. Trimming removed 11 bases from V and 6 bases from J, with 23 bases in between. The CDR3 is CASTIGGPKSEQYV. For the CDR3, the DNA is TGTGCCTCGACCATAGGGGGACCAAAGTCCGAGCAGTACGTC.

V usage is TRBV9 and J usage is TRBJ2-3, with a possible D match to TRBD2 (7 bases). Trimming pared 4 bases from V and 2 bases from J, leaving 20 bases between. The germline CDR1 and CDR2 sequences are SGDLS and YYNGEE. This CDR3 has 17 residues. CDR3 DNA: TGTGCCAGCAGCCCCTTTATGGGGGGGCCCGTCACAGATACGCAGTATTTT. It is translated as CASSPFMGGPVTDTQYF.

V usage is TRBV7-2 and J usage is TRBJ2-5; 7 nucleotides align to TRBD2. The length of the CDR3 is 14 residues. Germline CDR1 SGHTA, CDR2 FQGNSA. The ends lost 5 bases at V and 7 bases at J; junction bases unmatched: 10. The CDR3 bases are TGTGCCAGCAGCACTAGGGACTGGGGGGGGACCCAGTACTTC. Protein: CASSTRDWGGTQYF. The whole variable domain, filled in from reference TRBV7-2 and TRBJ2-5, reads GAGVSQSPSNKVTEKGKDVELRCDPISGHTALYWYRQSLGQGLEFLIYFQGNSAPDKSGLPSDRFSAERTGGSVSTLTIQRTQQEDSAVYLCASSTRDWGGTQYFGPGTRLLVL.

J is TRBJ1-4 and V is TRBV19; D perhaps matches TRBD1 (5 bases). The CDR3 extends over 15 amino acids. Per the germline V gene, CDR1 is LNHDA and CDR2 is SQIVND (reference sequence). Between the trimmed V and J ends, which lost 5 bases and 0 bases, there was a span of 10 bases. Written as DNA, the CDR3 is TGTGCCAGTAGTGAGTACAGGCCAACTAATGAAAAACTGTTTTTT. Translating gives CASSEYRPTNEKLFF.

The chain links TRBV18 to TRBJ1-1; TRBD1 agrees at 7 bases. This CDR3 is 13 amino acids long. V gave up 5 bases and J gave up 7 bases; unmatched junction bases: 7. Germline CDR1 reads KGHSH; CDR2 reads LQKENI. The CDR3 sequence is CASSADRVDEAFF. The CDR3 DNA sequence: TGTGCCAGCTCAGCCGACAGGGTTGATGAAGCTTTCTTT.

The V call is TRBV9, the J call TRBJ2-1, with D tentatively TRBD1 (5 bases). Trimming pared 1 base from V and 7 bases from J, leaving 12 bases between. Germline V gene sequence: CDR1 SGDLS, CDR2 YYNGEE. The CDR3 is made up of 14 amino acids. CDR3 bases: TGTGCCAGCAGCGTAACCCAGGGTCGAAATGAGCAGTTCTTC. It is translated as CASSVTQGRNEQFF.

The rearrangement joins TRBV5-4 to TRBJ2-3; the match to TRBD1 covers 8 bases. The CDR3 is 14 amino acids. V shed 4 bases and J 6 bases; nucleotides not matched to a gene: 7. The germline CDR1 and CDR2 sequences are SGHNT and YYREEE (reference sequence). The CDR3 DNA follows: TGTGCCAGCAGCCCGCGACAGGGGCTGGATACGCAGTATTTT. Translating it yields CASSPRQGLDTQYF.

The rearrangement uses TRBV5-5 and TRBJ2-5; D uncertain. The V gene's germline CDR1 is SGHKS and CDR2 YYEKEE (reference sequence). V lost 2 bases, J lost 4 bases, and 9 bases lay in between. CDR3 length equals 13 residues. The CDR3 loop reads CASSFEVRETQYF. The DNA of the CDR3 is TGTGCCAGCAGCTTTGAGGTGCGAGAGACCCAGTACTTC. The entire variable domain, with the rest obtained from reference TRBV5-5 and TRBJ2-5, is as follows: DAGVTQSPTHLIKTRGQQVTLRCSPISGHKSVSWYQQVLGQGPQFIFQYYEKEERGRGNFPDRFSARQFPNYSSELNVNALLLGDSALYLCASSFEVRETQYFGPGTRLLVL.

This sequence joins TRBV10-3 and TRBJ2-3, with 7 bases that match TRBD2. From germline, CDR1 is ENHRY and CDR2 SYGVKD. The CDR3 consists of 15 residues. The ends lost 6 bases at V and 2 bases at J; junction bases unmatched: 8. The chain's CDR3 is CAISISGEDTDTQYF. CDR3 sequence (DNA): TGTGCCATCAGCATAAGCGGGGAGGACACAGATACGCAGTATTTT.

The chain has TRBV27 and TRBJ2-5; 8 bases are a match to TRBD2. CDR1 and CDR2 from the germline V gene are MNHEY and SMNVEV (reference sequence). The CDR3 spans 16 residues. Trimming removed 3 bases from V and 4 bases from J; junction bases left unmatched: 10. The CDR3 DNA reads TGTGCCAGCAGTTTGAGGCGGGGGGCCATTGGAGAGACCCAGTACTTC. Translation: CASSLRRGAIGETQYF.

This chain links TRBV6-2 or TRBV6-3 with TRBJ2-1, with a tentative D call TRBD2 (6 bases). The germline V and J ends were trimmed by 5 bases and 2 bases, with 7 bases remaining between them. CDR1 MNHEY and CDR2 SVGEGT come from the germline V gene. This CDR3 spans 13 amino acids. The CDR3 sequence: CASSRLAYNEQFF. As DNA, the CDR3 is TGTGCCAGCAGTCGACTAGCCTACAATGAGCAGTTCTTC.

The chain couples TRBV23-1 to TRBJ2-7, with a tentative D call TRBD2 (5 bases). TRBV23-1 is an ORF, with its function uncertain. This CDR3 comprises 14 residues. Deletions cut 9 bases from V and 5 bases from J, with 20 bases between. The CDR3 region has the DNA TGCGCCAGGTGGGAGACACCCGCCCCTCACGAGCAGTACGTC. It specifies CARWETPAPHEQYV.

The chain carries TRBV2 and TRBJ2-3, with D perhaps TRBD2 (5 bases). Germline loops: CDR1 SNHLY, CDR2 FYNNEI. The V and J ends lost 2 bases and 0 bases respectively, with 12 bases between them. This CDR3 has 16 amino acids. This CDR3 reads CASSEPPSYSTDTQYF. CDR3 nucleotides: TGTGCCAGCAGTGAACCCCCTAGCTATAGCACAGATACGCAGTATTTT.

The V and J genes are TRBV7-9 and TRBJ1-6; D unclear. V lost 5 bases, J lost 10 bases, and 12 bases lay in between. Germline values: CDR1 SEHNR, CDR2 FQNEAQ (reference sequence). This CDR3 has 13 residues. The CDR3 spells CASSPDGGSPLHF. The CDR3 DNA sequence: TGTGCCAGCAGCCCCGACGGAGGGTCACCCCTCCACTTT.

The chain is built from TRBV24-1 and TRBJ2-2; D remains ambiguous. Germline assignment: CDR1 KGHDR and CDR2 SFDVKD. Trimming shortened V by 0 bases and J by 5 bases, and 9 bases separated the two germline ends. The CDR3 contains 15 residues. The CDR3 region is CATSDLRVITGELFF. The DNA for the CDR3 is TGTGCCACCAGTGATTTGCGAGTCATTACCGGGGAGCTGTTTTTT.

The CDR3 sequence is CASSEGGQGGEKLFF. In DNA, the CDR3 is TGTGCCAGCAGTGAAGGGGGACAGGGAGGTGAAAAACTGTTTTTT. V usage is TRBV6-1 and J usage is TRBJ1-4, with 9 bases fitting TRBD1. V shed 1 base, J shed 7 bases, and the junction held 4 bases outside the gene matches. From germline, CDR1 is MNHNS and CDR2 SASEGT. CDR3 length: 15 residues.

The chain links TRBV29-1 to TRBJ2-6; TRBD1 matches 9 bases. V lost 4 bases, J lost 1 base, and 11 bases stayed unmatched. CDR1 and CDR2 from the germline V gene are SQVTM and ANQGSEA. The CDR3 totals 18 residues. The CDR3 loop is CSVAVWDRVSSGANVLTF. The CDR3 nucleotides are TGCAGCGTTGCGGTGTGGGACAGGGTGTCTTCTGGGGCCAACGTCCTGACTTTC. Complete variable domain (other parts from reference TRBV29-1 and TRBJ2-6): SAVISQKPSRDICQRGTSLTIQCQVDSQVTMMFWYRQQPGQSLTLIATANQGSEATYESGFVIDKFPISRPNLTFSTLTVSNMSPEDSSIYLCSVAVWDRVSSGANVLTFGAGSRLTVL.

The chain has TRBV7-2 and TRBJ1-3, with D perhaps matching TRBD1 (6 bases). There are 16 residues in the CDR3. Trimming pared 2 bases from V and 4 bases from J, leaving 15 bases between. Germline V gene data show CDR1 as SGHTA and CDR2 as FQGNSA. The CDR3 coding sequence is TGTGCCAGCAGCTTATGGTCAGGGGCAGGGGGAAACACCATATATTTT. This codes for CASSLWSGAGGNTIYF.

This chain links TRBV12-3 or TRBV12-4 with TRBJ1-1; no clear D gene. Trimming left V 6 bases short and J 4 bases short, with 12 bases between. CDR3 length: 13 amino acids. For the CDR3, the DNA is TGTGCCAGCAGCAGGTGGCGGGGCACTGAAGCTTTCTTT. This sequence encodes CASSRWRGTEAFF.

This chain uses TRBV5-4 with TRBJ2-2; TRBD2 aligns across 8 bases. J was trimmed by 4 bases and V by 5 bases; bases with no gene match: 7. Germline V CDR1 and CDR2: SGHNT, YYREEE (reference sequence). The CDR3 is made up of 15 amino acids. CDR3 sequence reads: CASRGSGERTGELFF. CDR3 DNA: TGTGCCAGCAGAGGTAGCGGGGAACGCACCGGGGAGCTGTTTTTT. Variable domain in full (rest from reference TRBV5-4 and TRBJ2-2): ETGVTQSPTHLIKTRGQQVTLRCSSQSGHNTVSWYQQALGQGPQFIFQYYREEENGRGNFPPRFSGLQFPNYSSELNVNALELDDSALYLCASRGSGERTGELFFGEGSRLTVL.

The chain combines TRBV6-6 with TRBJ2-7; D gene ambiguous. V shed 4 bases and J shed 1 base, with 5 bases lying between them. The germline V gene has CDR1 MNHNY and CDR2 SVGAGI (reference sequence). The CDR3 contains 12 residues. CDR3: CASSSESYEQYF. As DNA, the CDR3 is TGTGCCAGCAGTTCCGAGTCCTACGAGCAGTACTTC.

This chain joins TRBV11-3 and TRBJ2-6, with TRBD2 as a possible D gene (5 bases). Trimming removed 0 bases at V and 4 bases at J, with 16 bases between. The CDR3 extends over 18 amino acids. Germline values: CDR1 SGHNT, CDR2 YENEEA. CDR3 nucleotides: TGTGCCAGCAGCTTAGATTTAGAGGGCTCCGAGGGGGCCAACGTCCTGACTTTC. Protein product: CASSLDLEGSEGANVLTF.

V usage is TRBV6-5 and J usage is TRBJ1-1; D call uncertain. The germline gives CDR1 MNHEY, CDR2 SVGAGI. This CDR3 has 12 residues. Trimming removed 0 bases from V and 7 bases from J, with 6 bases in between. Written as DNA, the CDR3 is TGTGCCAGCAGTTACTCGAACGGTGAAGCTTTCTTT. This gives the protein CASSYSNGEAFF.

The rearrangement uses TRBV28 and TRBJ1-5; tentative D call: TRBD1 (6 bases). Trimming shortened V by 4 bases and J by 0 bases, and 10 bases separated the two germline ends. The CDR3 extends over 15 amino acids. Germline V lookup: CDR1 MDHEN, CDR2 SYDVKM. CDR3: CASSYGTLSNQPQHF. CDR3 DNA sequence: TGTGCCAGCAGTTATGGGACACTTAGCAATCAGCCCCAGCATTTT.

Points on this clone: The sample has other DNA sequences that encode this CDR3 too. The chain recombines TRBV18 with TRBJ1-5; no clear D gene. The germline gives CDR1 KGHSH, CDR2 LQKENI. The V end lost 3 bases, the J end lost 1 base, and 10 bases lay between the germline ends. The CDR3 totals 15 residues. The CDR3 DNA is TGTGCCAGCTCACCGCCGGGTCAAAGCAATCAGCCCCAGCATTTT. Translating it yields CASSPPGQSNQPQHF.

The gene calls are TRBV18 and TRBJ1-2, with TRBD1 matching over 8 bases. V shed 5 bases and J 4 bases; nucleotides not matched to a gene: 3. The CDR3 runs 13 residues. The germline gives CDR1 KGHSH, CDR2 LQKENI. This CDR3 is CASSAGGSYGYTF. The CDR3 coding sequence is TGTGCCAGCTCAGCAGGGGGCAGCTATGGCTACACCTTC.